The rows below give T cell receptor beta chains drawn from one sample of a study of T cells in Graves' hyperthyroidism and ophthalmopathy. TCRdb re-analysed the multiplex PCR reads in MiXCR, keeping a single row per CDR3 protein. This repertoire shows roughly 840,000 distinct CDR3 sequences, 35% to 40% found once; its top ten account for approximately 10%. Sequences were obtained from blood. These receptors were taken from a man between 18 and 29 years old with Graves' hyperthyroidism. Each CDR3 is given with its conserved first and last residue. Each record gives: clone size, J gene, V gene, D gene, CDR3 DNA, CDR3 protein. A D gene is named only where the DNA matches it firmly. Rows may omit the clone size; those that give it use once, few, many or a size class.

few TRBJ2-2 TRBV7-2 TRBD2 TGTGCCAGCAGCGTTCCTAGCGGGGGAGCCACCGGGGAGCTGTTTTTT CASSVPSGGATGELFF
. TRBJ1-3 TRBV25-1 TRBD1 TGTGCCAGCAGCCTACAGGGGATCGGAAACACCATATATTTT CASSLQGIGNTIYF
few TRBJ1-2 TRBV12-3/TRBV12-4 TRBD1 TGTGCCAGCAGACAGACAGGGATGGGAGGCTACACCTTC CASRQTGMGGYTF
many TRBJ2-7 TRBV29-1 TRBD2 TGCAGCGTTGAAATAGCGGGACACTACGAGCAGTACTTC CSVEIAGHYEQYF
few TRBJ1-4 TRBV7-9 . TGTGCCAGCAGCCCCCTGTCAGCCCTTAATGAAAAACTGTTTTTT CASSPLSALNEKLFF
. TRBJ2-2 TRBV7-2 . TGTGCCAGCAGCTTTACGACTTCGGGGGAGCTGTTTTTT CASSFTTSGELFF
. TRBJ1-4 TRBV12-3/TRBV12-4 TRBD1 TGTGCCAGCGAACAGGGGAGGGATGAAAAACTGTTTTTT CASEQGRDEKLFF
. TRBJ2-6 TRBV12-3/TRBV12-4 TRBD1 TGTGCCAGCAGCCCCGGGACAGGGATTCGGGCCAACGTCCTGACTTTC CASSPGTGIRANVLTF
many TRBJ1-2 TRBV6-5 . TGTGCCAGCAGTAAGGGCAGTGGCTCTGGCTATGGCTACACCTTC CASSKGSGSGYGYTF
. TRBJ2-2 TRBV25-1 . TGCACCAGCAGCTTACAGGGGGGGACGAACACCGGGGAGCTGTTTTTT CTSSLQGGTNTGELFF
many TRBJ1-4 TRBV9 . TGTGCCAGCAGCGCACACACAGACGCAACTAATGAAAAACTGTTTTTT CASSAHTDATNEKLFF
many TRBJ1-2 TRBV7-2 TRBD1 TGTGCCAGCAGCTTAGACGGGACAGGGTATTTGGCTAACTATGGCTACACCTTC CASSLDGTGYLANYGYTF
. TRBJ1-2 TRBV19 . TGTGCCAGTACCCTCGGCGGCGATGGCTACACCTTC CASTLGGDGYTF
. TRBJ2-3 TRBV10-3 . TGTGCCATCAAACCAGCGGCGACAGATACGCAGTATTTT CAIKPAATDTQYF
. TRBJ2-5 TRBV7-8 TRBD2 TGTACCAGCAGCCTCGGATCACTAGCGGATCAAGAGACCCAGTACTTC CTSSLGSLADQETQYF
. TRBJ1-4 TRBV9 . TGTGCCAGCAGCGTAGAAGGGTCCACAACTAATGAAAAACTGTTTTTT CASSVEGSTTNEKLFF
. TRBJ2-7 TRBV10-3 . TGTGCCATCAGTGCGGTCGCAGGGGAAGGCGAGCAGTACTTC CAISAVAGEGEQYF
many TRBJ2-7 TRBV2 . TGTGCCAGCAGTGAAGACAGGTCCTACTACGAGCAGTACTTC CASSEDRSYYEQYF
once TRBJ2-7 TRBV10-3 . TGTGCCATCAGTGAGCCAAGACAGCCCTACGAGCAGTACTTC CAISEPRQPYEQYF
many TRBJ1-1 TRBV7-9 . TGTGCCAGCAGCTTAGCGCTAACGGGAAACACTGAAGCTTTCTTT CASSLALTGNTEAFF
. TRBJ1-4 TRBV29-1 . TGCAGCAGTTACGGGAGGGACGTTAATGAAAAACTGTTTTTT CSSYGRDVNEKLFF
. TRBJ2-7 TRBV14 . TGTGCCAGCAGCCAAGTGATCACGGCCTACGAGCAGTACTTC CASSQVITAYEQYF
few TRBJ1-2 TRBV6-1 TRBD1 TGTGCCAGCAGTTCAACCAGGGGGCCTAACTATGGCTACACCTTC CASSSTRGPNYGYTF
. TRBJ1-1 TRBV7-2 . TGTGCCAGCACCCTAAACCCCCAGAACACTGAAGCTTTCTTT CASTLNPQNTEAFF
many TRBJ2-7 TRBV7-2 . TGTGCCAGCAGCGAGGAGGGACTCCGCTCCTACGAGCAGTACTTC CASSEEGLRSYEQYF
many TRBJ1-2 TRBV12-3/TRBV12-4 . TGTGCCAGCAGTCCACATTTAGGAGCTAACTATGGCTACACCTTC CASSPHLGANYGYTF
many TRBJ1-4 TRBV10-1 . TGCGCCAGCAGTGAGTCAACCGAGCTCAAGGGGGAAAAACTGTTTTTT CASSESTELKGEKLFF
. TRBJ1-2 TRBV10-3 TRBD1 TGTGCCATCTTCGGACAGGGATCCTATGGCTACACCTTC CAIFGQGSYGYTF
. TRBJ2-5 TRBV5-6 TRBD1 TGTGCCAGCAGCTACAGGACAGGGCGGGAAGCGACCCAGTACTTC CASSYRTGREATQYF
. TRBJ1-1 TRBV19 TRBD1 TGTGCCAGTAGTACGTCACAGGGGGCCTTCGGTGAAGCTTTCTTT CASSTSQGAFGEAFF
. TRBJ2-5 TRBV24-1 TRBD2 TGTGCCACCAGTGATGGGACTAGCAGCTACCAAGAGACCCAGTACTTC CATSDGTSSYQETQYF
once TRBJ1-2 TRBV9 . . CASSVGAGNTF
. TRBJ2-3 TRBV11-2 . TGTGCCAGCAGCCCACCCAACGGTGCAGATACGCAGTATTTT CASSPPNGADTQYF
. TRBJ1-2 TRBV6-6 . TGTGCCAGCAGTTCCCCCCAGGGAACGTCCACCTATGGCTACACCTTC CASSSPQGTSTYGYTF
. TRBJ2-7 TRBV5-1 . TGCGCCAGCAGCTTGGGGATAGACAGGAATCCCTACGAGCAGTACTTC CASSLGIDRNPYEQYF
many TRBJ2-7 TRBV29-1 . TGCAGCGTTGTAGGGGGGTCCTACGAGCAGTACTTC CSVVGGSYEQYF
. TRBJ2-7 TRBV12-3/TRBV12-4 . TGTGCCAGCAGCAAACTAGTATCAGGCGGAAACGAGCAGTACTTC CASSKLVSGGNEQYF
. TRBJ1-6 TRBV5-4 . TGTGCCAGCGGATCGGTGGATTCACCCCTCCACTTT CASGSVDSPLHF
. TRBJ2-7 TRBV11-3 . TGTGCCAGCAGCCAAGTGGAAAGGGGATACGAGCAGTACTTC CASSQVERGYEQYF
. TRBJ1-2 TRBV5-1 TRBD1 TGCGCCAGCAGCCCGGAGTGGACAGGAGACCATTATGGCTACACCTTC CASSPEWTGDHYGYTF
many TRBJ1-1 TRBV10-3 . TGTGCCATCAGTGAACAGGAAGTCAACACTGAAGCTTTCTTT CAISEQEVNTEAFF
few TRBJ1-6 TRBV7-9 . TGTGCCAGCTCATCACTCGGAACTGATTCACCCCTCCACTTT CASSSLGTDSPLHF
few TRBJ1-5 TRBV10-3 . TGTGCCGTACAGGATCATAGCAATCAGCCCCAGCATTTT CAVQDHSNQPQHF
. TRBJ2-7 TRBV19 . TGTGCCAGTAGTACGCGACAGGAGTACGAGCAGTACTTC CASSTRQEYEQYF
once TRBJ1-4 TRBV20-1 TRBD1 TGCAGTGCTATAGGGCAGGAGGGACAGGGGTTTGAAAAACTGTTTTTT CSAIGQEGQGFEKLFF
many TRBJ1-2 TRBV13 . TGTGCCAGCAGCTTAGACGCAGACCGCTATGGCTACACCTTC CASSLDADRYGYTF
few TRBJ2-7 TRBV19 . TGTGCCAGTAGTATCTCTCCGTGGCACTACGAGCAGTACTTC CASSISPWHYEQYF
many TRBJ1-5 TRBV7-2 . TGTGCCAGCAGCTTAGTCCCAGGGACTAGCAATCAGCCCCAGCATTTT CASSLVPGTSNQPQHF
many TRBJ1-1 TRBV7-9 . TGTGCCAGCAGCCTCGGGAGCACTGAAGCTTTCTTT CASSLGSTEAFF
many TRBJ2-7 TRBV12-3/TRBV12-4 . TGTGCCAGCAGTCGCGAGACTTCCAGCTCCTACGAGCAGTACTTC CASSRETSSSYEQYF
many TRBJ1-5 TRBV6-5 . TGTGCCAGCGAACAGTCGGGCAATCAGCCCCAGCATTTT CASEQSGNQPQHF
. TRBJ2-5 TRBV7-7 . TGTGCTAGCAGCCCGGGGATCCAGCAGCCACTGGAGCAGTACTTCCAAGAGACCCAGTACTTC CASSPGIQQPLEQYFQETQYF